The 19 T cell receptor beta chains given below trace back to one sample, sequenced in a study of T cell responses to AZD1222 COVID-19 vaccine. Clones were sequenced by immunoSEQ multiplex PCR, and TCRdb holds only the in-frame ones, with some missing. The repertoire holds tens of thousands of clones, with 85% to 90% as singletons. Sequencing was performed on peripheral blood, taken 28 days after the second AZD1222 dose. These receptor sequences come from an adult who received the AZD1222 COVID-19 vaccine.

This chain connects TRBV2 to TRBJ2-2, with D perhaps TRBD1 (5 bases). The V end was cut by 8 bases, the J end by 3 bases, with 13 bases between. Germline values: CDR1 SNHLY, CDR2 FYNNEI. The CDR3 is 14 residues long. The CDR3 sequence is CASRAQGYTGELFF. DNA of the CDR3: TGTGCCAGCCGGGCCCAGGGATACACCGGGGAGCTGTTTTTT.

The CDR3 DNA reads as TGTGCCAGTAGGGGAGCTCGGGGCAGCGAGAGTGGGGAGCTGTTTTTT. Protein sequence: CASRGARGSESGELFF. The V gene is TRBV19, the J gene TRBJ2-2, with D tentatively TRBD1 or TRBD2 (5 bases each). Trimming cost V 6 bases and J 8 bases, with 22 bases left between them. This CDR3 has 16 amino acids. Germline values: CDR1 LNHDA, CDR2 SQIVND (reference sequence).

This clone was observed a single time. The V and J genes are TRBV5-4 and TRBJ1-1, with D hard to call. Germline V gives CDR1 SGHNT, CDR2 YYREEE (reference sequence). The germline V and J ends were trimmed by 4 bases and 3 bases, with 13 bases remaining between them. The CDR3 contains 14 residues. DNA for the CDR3: TGTGCCAGCAGCCTTGCTGGACCGCACACTGAAGCTTTCTTT. It translates to CASSLAGPHTEAFF.

The rearrangement links TRBV19 to TRBJ2-2, with D possibly being TRBD1 or TRBD2 (5 bases each). Germline values: CDR1 LNHDA, CDR2 SQIVND (reference sequence). V lost 8 bases and J 6 bases, leaving 16 bases between the germline ends. The CDR3 runs 14 residues. As DNA, the CDR3 is TGTGCCAGTTCCGGGGCCCTAGGATCCGGGGAGCTGTTTTTT. This gives the protein CASSGALGSGELFF.

The genes are TRBV7-3 and TRBJ1-5; D not certain. Germline V gene sequence: CDR1 SGHTA, CDR2 FQGTGA. The CDR3 runs 14 residues. The ends were cut back, 1 base at V and 8 bases at J, with 12 bases in the middle. For the CDR3, the DNA is TGTGCCAGCAGCTTAAACGGACCTGGTGAGCCCCAGCATTTT. As protein: CASSLNGPGEPQHF. Using reference TRBV7-3 and TRBJ1-5 for the parts outside the CDR3, the full variable domain is GAGVSQTPSNKVTEKGKYVELRCDPISGHTALYWYRQSLGQGPEFLIYFQGTGAADDSGLPNDRFFAVRPEGSVSTLKIQRTERGDSAVYLCASSLNGPGEPQHFGDGTRLSIL.

The gene calls are TRBV5-5 and TRBJ1-1; no reliable D call. The CDR3 is 14 amino acids. V lost 2 bases to trimming and J lost 0 bases, with 8 bases between them. Germline CDR1 SGHKS, CDR2 YYEKEE (reference sequence). The CDR3 loop reads CASSFSSLNTEAFF. The CDR3, as DNA: TGTGCCAGCAGCTTTTCAAGCCTGAACACTGAAGCTTTCTTT.

The rearrangement joins TRBV6-5 to TRBJ2-1, with 8 positions matching TRBD1. V lost 6 bases, J lost 9 bases, and 13 bases stayed unmatched. This CDR3 contains 15 residues. Per germline, CDR1 MNHEY and CDR2 SVGAGI. CDR3 amino acids: CASSAWDRTGGEQFF. Here the CDR3 DNA reads TGTGCCAGCAGCGCCTGGGACAGGACCGGGGGTGAGCAGTTCTTC.

This clone was detected a few times. The chain employs TRBV7-2 and TRBJ2-1; D is perhaps TRBD2 (5 bases). CDR1 SGHTA and CDR2 FQGNSA come from the germline V gene. V lost 6 bases to trimming and J lost 9 bases, with 15 bases between them. The CDR3 covers 13 residues. The CDR3 sequence: CASRPSQEREQFF. CDR3 DNA sequence: TGTGCCAGCAGACCTAGCCAGGAGCGTGAGCAGTTCTTC.

The rearrangement uses TRBV6-6 and TRBJ1-1, with D hard to call. Trimming pared 4 bases from V and 0 bases from J, leaving 12 bases between. This CDR3 region has 15 residues. The germline V gene has CDR1 MNHNY and CDR2 SVGAGI (reference sequence). The CDR3 reads CASSSTAGMNTEAFF. The CDR3 nucleotides are TGTGCCAGCAGTTCCACTGCGGGTATGAACACTGAAGCTTTCTTT.

This chain connects TRBV24-1 to TRBJ2-1, with 12 bases fitting TRBD1. Germline CDR1 is KGHDR and CDR2 is SFDVKD. The ends lost 7 bases at V and 0 bases at J; junction bases unmatched: 3. The CDR3 consists of 16 residues. CDR3 protein: CATSGTGGASYNEQFF. The CDR3 DNA reads TGTGCCACCAGCGGGACAGGGGGCGCCTCCTACAATGAGCAGTTCTTC.

V usage is TRBV4-2 and J usage is TRBJ1-1; D is perhaps TRBD1 (5 bases). V was pared by 6 bases and J by 3 bases, with 11 bases between. CDR1 and CDR2 from the germline V gene are LGHNA and YNFKEQ. This CDR3 comprises 13 residues. The CDR3, as DNA: TGTGCCAGCAGGCGGGGCTTGGACACTGAAGCTTTCTTT. Translated, it gives CASRRGLDTEAFF.

The chain employs TRBV7-9 and TRBJ2-2; 11 bases fit TRBD2. Germline CDR1 SEHNR, CDR2 FQNEAQ (reference sequence). The CDR3 extends over 15 amino acids. J lost 4 bases, V lost 5 bases, and 3 bases had no gene match. Here the CDR3 reads CASSPGLAVTGELFF. DNA of the CDR3: TGTGCCAGCAGCCCGGGACTAGCGGTCACCGGGGAGCTGTTTTTT.

V is TRBV4-2 and J is TRBJ2-1; D is ambiguous. The CDR3 loop spans 13 amino acids. The germline V gene has CDR1 LGHNA and CDR2 YNFKEQ. V lost 1 base, J lost 6 bases, and 7 bases lay in between. In DNA form, the CDR3 reads TGTGCCAGCAGCCAAGTGCCCCCCAATGAGCAGTTCTTC. This translates into CASSQVPPNEQFF.

The J gene is TRBJ2-1, the V gene TRBV18, with D uncertain. There are 13 residues in the CDR3. The germline V gene encodes CDR1 KGHSH and CDR2 LQKENI. Between the trimmed V and J ends, which lost 1 base and 1 base, there was a span of 2 bases. This chain's CDR3 is CASSPQSYNEQFF. In DNA form, the CDR3 reads TGTGCCAGCTCACCACAATCCTACAATGAGCAGTTCTTC. Using reference TRBV18 and TRBJ2-1 for the parts outside the CDR3, the full variable domain is NAGVMQNPRHLVRRRGQEARLRCSPMKGHSHVYWYRQLPEEGLKFMVYLQKENIIDESGMPKERFSAEFPKEGPSILRIQQVVRGDSAAYFCASSPQSYNEQFFGPGTRLTVL.

This chain links TRBV11-3 with TRBJ2-3; D possibly matches TRBD1 or TRBD2 (5 bases each). V was pared by 5 bases and J by 0 bases, with 18 bases between. There are 17 residues in the CDR3. CDR1 and CDR2 from the germline V gene are SGHNT and YENEEA. The CDR3 coding sequence is TGTGCCAGCAGCCCCCTAACTAGGGGATCTAGCACAGATACGCAGTATTTT. Translation: CASSPLTRGSSTDTQYF. Supplemented by reference TRBV11-3 and TRBJ2-3, the full variable domain reads EAGVVQSPRYKIIEKKQPVAFWCNPISGHNTLYWYLQNLGQGPELLIRYENEEAVDDSQLPKDRFSAERLKGVDSTLKIQPAELGDSAVYLCASSPLTRGSSTDTQYFGPGTRLTVL.

For the CDR3, the DNA is TGTGCCAGTAGTATAAAGAGGGGAGGTTCGGAGACCCAGTACTTC. Protein sequence: CASSIKRGGSETQYF. The chain joins TRBV19 to TRBJ2-5; possibly TRBD2 for D (6 bases). CDR3 length: 15 residues. Trimming took off 2 bases at V and 5 bases at J, with 15 bases between the two ends. Germline CDR1 reads LNHDA; CDR2 reads SQIVND (reference sequence).

V gene TRBV30 combines with J gene TRBJ1-1; D perhaps matches TRBD1 (6 bases). The CDR3 is made up of 17 amino acids. Trimming stripped 1 base from V and 2 bases from J, with 20 bases between. CDR1 GTSNPN and CDR2 SVGIG come from the germline V gene (reference sequence). CDR3 sequence (DNA): TGTGCCTGGAGTGGGGGGGCAGTGGTTTGGTCCAACACTGAAGCTTTCTTT. Its protein is CAWSGGAVVWSNTEAFF. The variable domain in full, completed from reference TRBV30 and TRBJ1-1, reads SQTIHQWPATLVQPVGSPLSLECTVEGTSNPNLYWYRQAAGRGLQLLFYSVGIGQISSEVPQNLSASRPQDRQFILSSKKLLLSDSGFYLCAWSGGAVVWSNTEAFFGQGTRLTVV.

This clone was found a few times. The chain combines TRBV30 with TRBJ1-2; D remains ambiguous. The CDR3 is 12 amino acids. With 2 bases removed from V and 8 bases from J, the gap between germline ends came to 12 bases. Germline CDR1 is GTSNPN and CDR2 is SVGIG (reference sequence). DNA of the CDR3: TGTGCCTGGAGTCCCCCGTGGGGAGGCTACACCTTC. Translated: CAWSPPWGGYTF.

V gene TRBV14 combines with J gene TRBJ2-1; tentative D call: TRBD2 (5 bases). Trimming stripped 0 bases from V and 5 bases from J, with 17 bases between. The CDR3 runs 17 residues. Germline V lookup: CDR1 SGHDN, CDR2 FVKESK. The CDR3 is CASSQDPTRTRNNEQFF. The CDR3 coding sequence is TGTGCCAGCAGCCAAGATCCTACTAGGACGCGAAACAATGAGCAGTTCTTC.